The 12 T cell receptor beta chains given below trace back to one sample, sequenced in a study of blood T cells in healthy people across ages. The use of a sample-barcoded 5' primer and a J-beta primer mix characterized a second PCR of about 7 to 12 cycles. TCRdb recomputed calls from the 5' RACE reads with MiXCR, one row per CDR3 protein. The table has around 2 million distinct CDR3 sequences, 30% to 40% seen once. Material: blood. These TCRs come from a human donor in good health.

V gene TRBV14 combines with J gene TRBJ1-1; possible D gene TRBD1, 6 bases. CDR3 length equals 15 residues. V lost 1 base and J 10 bases, leaving 19 bases between the germline ends. Germline assignment: CDR1 SGHDN and CDR2 FVKESK. CDR3 loop: CASSQVGGGFRAAFF. The CDR3 DNA reads as TGTGCCAGCAGCCAAGTTGGAGGGGGGTTTCGGGCAGCTTTCTTT.

This clonotype came up a few times. The chain couples TRBV7-9 to TRBJ2-1; TRBD1 matches at 7 bases. CDR1 SEHNR and CDR2 FQNEAQ come from the germline V gene (reference sequence). CDR3 length: 14 amino acids. Trimming removed 4 bases from V and 3 bases from J; junction bases left unmatched: 3. CDR3 region: CASSYGTVYNEQFF. The CDR3 nucleotides read TGTGCCAGCAGCTACGGGACAGTCTACAATGAGCAGTTCTTC. The variable domain in full, with the rest retrieved from reference TRBV7-9 and TRBJ2-1, is DTGVSQNPRHKITKRGQNVTFRCDPISEHNRLYWYRQTLGQGPEFLTYFQNEAQLEKSRLLSDRFSAERPKGSFSTLEIQRTEQGDSAMYLCASSYGTVYNEQFFGPGTRLTVL.

This clonotype turned up a few times. The rearrangement links TRBV6-2 or TRBV6-3 to TRBJ2-7, with D possibly being TRBD1 (5 bases). CDR1 is MNHEY and CDR2 is SVGEGT in the germline V gene. The CDR3 runs to 12 residues. V lost 5 bases and J lost 3, with 8 bases in between. The CDR3: CASSRTYYEQYF. Here the CDR3 DNA reads TGTGCCAGCAGTCGGACATACTACGAGCAGTACTTC.

This chain connects TRBV10-3 to TRBJ2-4, with 9 bases identical to TRBD1. The J segment lost 9 bases and the V segment lost 6 bases, leaving 6 bases of the junction unmatched. CDR1 is ENHRY, CDR2 SYGVKD, per germline. The CDR3 is 13 amino acids. The DNA for the CDR3 is TGTGCCATCAGCCGGGACAGGGATATCATTCAGTACTTC. Protein sequence: CAISRDRDIIQYF.

V usage is TRBV20-1 and J usage is TRBJ2-3, with 7 bases fitting TRBD2. Trimming removed 1 base from V and 6 bases from J; junction bases left unmatched: 19. Looked up from germline, CDR1 is DFQATT and CDR2 is SNEGSKA (reference sequence). The CDR3 loop spans 18 amino acids. The CDR3 nucleotides read TGCAGTGCTAGAGTAGTGGGTGGGGGGGTCGGTTTTAGCGATACGCAGTATTTT. Its translation: CSARVVGGGVGFSDTQYF.

The chain is built from TRBV28 and TRBJ2-2; D call uncertain. The CDR3 extends over 13 amino acids. Germline lookup yields CDR1 MDHEN and CDR2 SYDVKM. The germline V and J ends were trimmed by 5 bases and 5 bases, with 9 bases remaining between them. The CDR3 nucleotides are TGTGCCAGCAGTCCACGGATGACCGGGGAGCTGTTTTTT. This sequence encodes CASSPRMTGELFF.

This clonotype was seen more than once but under ten times. The rearrangement uses TRBV18 and TRBJ2-7; TRBD1 agrees at 9 bases. Losses at the gene ends were 4 bases for V and 0 bases for J; bases not matched to a gene: 4. The CDR3 length is 15 residues. Germline V CDR1 and CDR2: KGHSH, LQKENI. DNA of the CDR3: TGTGCCAGCTCACGGGGGACAGGGCTCTCCTACGAGCAGTACTTC. It encodes CASSRGTGLSYEQYF.

In its sample, this clonotype was seen a few times. The chain links TRBV5-1 to TRBJ2-1; no firm D call. Germline values: CDR1 SGHRS, CDR2 YFSETQ. V lost 4 bases and J 7 bases, leaving 12 bases between the germline ends. The CDR3 is 13 amino acids. CDR3 nucleotides: TGCGCCAGCAGCCTGTTCCCCAGAAATGAGCAGTTCTTC. Translated: CASSLFPRNEQFF.

This clonotype was observed a single time. At one end, the junction sequence differs from germline, possibly due to a read error. This rearrangement joins TRBV18 to TRBJ1-1; the D gene is possibly TRBD1 (5 bases). Germline V gene lookup returns CDR1 KGHSH and CDR2 LQKENI. This CDR3 is 15 amino acids long. CDR3 in DNA: TGTGCCAGCTCACCGGCCGGGCAGGGTGGCGCTGAAGCCTTCTTT. Protein sequence: CASSPAGQGGAEAFF.

The genes are TRBV7-8 and TRBJ2-3; 10 positions agree with TRBD2. This CDR3 comprises 16 residues. Losses at the gene ends were 1 base for V and 4 bases for J; bases not matched to a gene: 5. CDR1 and CDR2 from the germline V gene are SGHVS and FQNEAQ. The CDR3 loop is CASSLVSGGASDTQYF. CDR3 nucleotide sequence: TGTGCCAGCAGCTTAGTAAGCGGGGGGGCGTCAGATACGCAGTATTTT.

V gene TRBV4-3 combines with J gene TRBJ1-4; weak D call: TRBD1 (5 bases). Germline V CDR1 and CDR2: LGHNA, YSLEER. This CDR3 comprises 14 residues. V was shortened by 1 base and J by 9 bases, with 12 bases between the two germline ends. CDR3 region: CASSQADSTKKLFF. As DNA, the CDR3 is TGCGCCAGCAGCCAAGCTGACAGTACGAAAAAACTGTTTTTT.

The rearrangement joins TRBV6-2 or TRBV6-3 to TRBJ2-1, with 8 bases aligning to TRBD2. The length of the CDR3 is 16 residues. The V gene's germline CDR1 is MNHEY and CDR2 SVGEGT. V shed 9 bases, J shed 4 bases, and the junction held 14 bases outside the gene matches. The CDR3 region is CASYGRRGGSYNEQFF. The DNA for the CDR3 is TGTGCCAGTTACGGAAGACGGGGGGGCTCGTACAATGAGCAGTTCTTC.